The rows below give T cell receptor beta chains drawn from one sample of a study of T cell responses to AZD1222 COVID-19 vaccine. Using immunoSEQ multiplex PCR, the repertoire was profiled, and TCRdb retains in-frame clones only, with some absent. The repertoire consists of 150,000 to 200,000 clones, with about 88% occurring once and the leading ten covering more than 5%. The source was peripheral blood, collected on day 0 of AZD1222 vaccination. These receptors were obtained from an adult in good health. Each CDR3 is given with its conserved first and last residue. A D gene is named only where the DNA matches it firmly. The size field is filled for only some rows; it gives once, few, many or a size class.

size,J,length,V,D,DNA,CDR3
once,TRBJ1-2,13,TRBV19,NA,TGTGCCAGTTATCAGGGCCTTAACTATGGCTACACCTTC,CASYQGLNYGYTF
NA,TRBJ1-1,14,TRBV28,NA,TGTGCCACCTTTACTTGGGAGACAGGACTTGAAGCTTTCTTT,CATFTWETGLEAFF
NA,TRBJ1-2,16,TRBV7-8,TRBD1,TGTGCCAGCAGCTTAGGTCAGGGGGATGGGGCAGATGGCTACACCTTC,CASSLGQGDGADGYTF
NA,TRBJ1-4,15,TRBV16,TRBD1,TGTGCCAGCAGCCAGTCCGGGACAGGGGGTGAAAAACTGTTTTTT,CASSQSGTGGEKLFF
NA,TRBJ2-1,13,TRBV28,TRBD2,TGTGCCAGCAGGGAGGGACTAGCGGAAAAGCAGTTCTTC,CASREGLAEKQFF
NA,TRBJ1-2,14,TRBV24-1,NA,TGTGCCACCAGTGATTTGAGACGGAACTATGGCTACACCTTC,CATSDLRRNYGYTF
NA,TRBJ2-7,13,TRBV7-2,TRBD1,TGTGCCAGCAGCACGGGACAGGGATACGAGCAGTACTTC,CASSTGQGYEQYF
NA,TRBJ1-1,13,TRBV5-1,NA,TGCGCCAGCGGACAAGACGCGAACACTGAAGCTTTCTTT,CASGQDANTEAFF
NA,TRBJ2-1,13,TRBV7-9,NA,TGTGCCAGCAGCCCCCGGGGTTCAAATGAGCAGTTCTTC,CASSPRGSNEQFF
NA,TRBJ1-1,14,TRBV2,NA,TGTGCCATCAGGAGGCGCCAGATGAACACTGAAGCTTTCTTT,CAIRRRQMNTEAFF
NA,TRBJ1-1,12,TRBV25-1,NA,TGTGCCAGCAGTGAAGAATTAGGGCGTCGGTCGTTT,CASSEELGRRSF
once,TRBJ2-7,14,TRBV19,NA,TGTGCCAGTAGTATAGGGGTTAGCTCCTACGAGCAGTACTTC,CASSIGVSSYEQYF
NA,TRBJ1-3,14,TRBV7-2,NA,TGTGCCAGCAGAATGGGGCTAGTGGAAAACACCATATATTTT,CASRMGLVENTIYF
NA,TRBJ2-1,15,TRBV7-8,TRBD2,TGTGCCAGCAGCCCTCAAGCGGGGGAAAGGAATGAGCAGTTCTTC,CASSPQAGERNEQFF
NA,TRBJ1-4,16,TRBV7-9,NA,TGTGCCAGCAGCCCGCGGACCTCGCCAACTAATGAAAAACTGTTTTTT,CASSPRTSPTNEKLFF
NA,TRBJ2-1,16,TRBV7-9,NA,TGTGCCAGCAGCCCCCGCCTCAGCGGGTTATACAATGAGCAGTTCTTC,CASSPRLSGLYNEQFF
NA,TRBJ1-1,15,TRBV9,NA,TGTGCCAGCAGCGTAACTACAGGGTTGGACGCTGAAGCTTTCTTT,CASSVTTGLDAEAFF
NA,TRBJ1-1,15,TRBV5-1,TRBD1,TGCGCCAGCAGCTTGGAGGGACAGGGGAACACTGAAGCTTTCTTT,CASSLEGQGNTEAFF
NA,TRBJ1-2,16,TRBV30,TRBD1,TGTGCCTGGAGTGTATCCCGGACAGGGGCGAACTATGGCTACACCTTC,CAWSVSRTGANYGYTF
NA,TRBJ1-1,13,TRBV30,NA,TGTGCCTGGAGTACCAGGGCGAACACTGAAGCTTTCTTT,CAWSTRANTEAFF
NA,TRBJ2-3,13,TRBV7-2,NA,TGTGCCAGCGGGCAGGGAAGCACAGATACGCAGTATTTT,CASGQGSTDTQYF
once,TRBJ2-7,11,TRBV6-5,NA,TGTGCCACCTCAATATCCTACGAGCAGTACTTC,CATSISYEQYF
NA,TRBJ1-1,16,TRBV28,NA,TGTGCCAGCACCCTTTCGGACGGGCGGATGAACACTGAAGCTTTCTTT,CASTLSDGRMNTEAFF